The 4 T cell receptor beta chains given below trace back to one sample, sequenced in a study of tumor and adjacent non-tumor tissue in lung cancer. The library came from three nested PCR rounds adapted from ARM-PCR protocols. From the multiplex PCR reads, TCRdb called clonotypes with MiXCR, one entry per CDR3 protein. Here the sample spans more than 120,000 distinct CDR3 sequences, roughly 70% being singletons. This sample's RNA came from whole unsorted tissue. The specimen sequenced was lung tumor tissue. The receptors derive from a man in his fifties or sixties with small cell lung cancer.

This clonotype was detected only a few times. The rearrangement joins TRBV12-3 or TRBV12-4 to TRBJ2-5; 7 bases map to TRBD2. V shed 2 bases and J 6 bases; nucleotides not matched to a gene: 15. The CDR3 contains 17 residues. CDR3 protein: CASSLKASGEGGKTQYF. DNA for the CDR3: TGTGCCAGCAGTTTAAAGGCTAGCGGAGAAGGAGGGAAGACCCAGTACTTC.

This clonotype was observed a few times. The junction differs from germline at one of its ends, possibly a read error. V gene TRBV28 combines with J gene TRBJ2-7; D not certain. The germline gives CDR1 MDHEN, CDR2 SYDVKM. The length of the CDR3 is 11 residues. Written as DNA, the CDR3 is TGTTCCAGCAGTCGATTCTACGAGCAGTACTTC. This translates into CSSSRFYEQYF.

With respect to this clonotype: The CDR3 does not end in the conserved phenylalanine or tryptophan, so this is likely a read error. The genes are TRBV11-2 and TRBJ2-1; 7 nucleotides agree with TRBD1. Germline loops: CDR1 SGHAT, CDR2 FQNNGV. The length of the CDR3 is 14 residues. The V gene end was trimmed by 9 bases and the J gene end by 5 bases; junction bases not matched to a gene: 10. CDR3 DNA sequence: TGTGCCAGGGCGCATATCGGGACAGACAATGAGCAGTTCTCC. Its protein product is CARAHIGTDNEQFS.

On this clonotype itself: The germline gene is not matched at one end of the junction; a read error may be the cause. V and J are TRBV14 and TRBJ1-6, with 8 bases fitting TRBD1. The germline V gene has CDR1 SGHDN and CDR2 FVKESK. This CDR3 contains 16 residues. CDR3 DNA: TGTGACAGCAGCCAAGATCCCGGGACAGGATATTCACCCCTCCACTTT. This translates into CDSSQDPGTGYSPLHF.